This T cell receptor (beta chain) was captured by sequencing in a study of blood T cell repertoires in COVID-19. Overall study context: In each case, the material was cDNA or gDNA derived from T cells, B-cell-depleted T cells, or PBMCs.

This table comes from immunoSEQ multiplex PCR, and its TCRdb copy is limited to in-frame clones, with some not included. The table lists about 150,000 clones, roughly 80% of them singletons. The CDR3 runs to 15 residues. Germline loops: CDR1 SGHRS, CDR2 YFSETQ. Trimming cost V 0 bases and J 6 bases; bases outside gene matches: 6. The receptor was isolated from a man between 60 and 75 years old with acute or convalescent COVID-19. This chain uses TRBV5-1 with TRBJ2-3; 8 nucleotides align to TRBD1. The sequencing input was peripheral blood. DNA for the CDR3: TGCGCCAGCAGCTTGGGACAGGGGTGGGTCGATACGCAGTATTTT. This sequence encodes CASSLGQGWVDTQYF.